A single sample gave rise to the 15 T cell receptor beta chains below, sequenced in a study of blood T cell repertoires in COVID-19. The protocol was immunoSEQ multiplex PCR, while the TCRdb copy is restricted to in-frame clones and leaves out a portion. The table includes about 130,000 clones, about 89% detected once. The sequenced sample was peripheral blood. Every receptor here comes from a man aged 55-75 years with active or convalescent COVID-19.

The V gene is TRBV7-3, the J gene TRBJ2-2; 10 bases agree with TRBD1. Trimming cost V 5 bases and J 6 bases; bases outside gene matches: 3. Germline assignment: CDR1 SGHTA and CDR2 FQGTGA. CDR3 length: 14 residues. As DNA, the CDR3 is TGTGCCAGCAGCCCGGGACAGGGGTCCGGGGAGCTGTTTTTT. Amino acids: CASSPGQGSGELFF.

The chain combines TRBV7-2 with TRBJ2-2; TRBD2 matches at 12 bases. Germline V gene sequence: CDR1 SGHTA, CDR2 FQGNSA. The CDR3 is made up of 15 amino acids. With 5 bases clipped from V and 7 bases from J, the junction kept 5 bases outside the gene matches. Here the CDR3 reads CASSPPSGGVGELFF. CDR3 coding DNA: TGTGCCAGCAGCCCTCCTAGCGGGGGGGTCGGGGAGCTGTTTTTT.

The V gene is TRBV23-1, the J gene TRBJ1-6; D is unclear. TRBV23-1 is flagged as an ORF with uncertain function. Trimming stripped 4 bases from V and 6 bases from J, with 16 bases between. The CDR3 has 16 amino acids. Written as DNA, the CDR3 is TGCGCCAGCAGTCCTCGGGGTGAGGGCTTTAATTCACCCCTCCACTTT. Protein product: CASSPRGEGFNSPLHF.

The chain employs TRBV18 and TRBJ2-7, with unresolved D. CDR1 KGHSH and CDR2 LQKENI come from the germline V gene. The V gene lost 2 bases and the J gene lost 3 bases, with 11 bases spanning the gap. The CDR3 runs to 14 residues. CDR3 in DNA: TGTGCCAGCTCACCAGGGCTGGCCAACTACGAGCAGTACTTC. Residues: CASSPGLANYEQYF. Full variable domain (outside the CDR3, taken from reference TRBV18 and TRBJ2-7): NAGVMQNPRHLVRRRGQEARLRCSPMKGHSHVYWYRQLPEEGLKFMVYLQKENIIDESGMPKERFSAEFPKEGPSILRIQQVVRGDSAAYFCASSPGLANYEQYFGPGTRLTVT.

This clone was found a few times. CDR3 loop: CASRASGSFGELFF. The CDR3 DNA is TGTGCCAGCAGGGCTAGCGGGAGCTTCGGGGAGCTGTTTTTT. The V and J genes are TRBV7-9 and TRBJ2-2; TRBD2 matches 10 bases. This CDR3 contains 14 residues. Germline V gives CDR1 SEHNR, CDR2 FQNEAQ (reference sequence). Losses at the gene ends were 6 bases for V and 7 bases for J; bases not matched to a gene: 5.

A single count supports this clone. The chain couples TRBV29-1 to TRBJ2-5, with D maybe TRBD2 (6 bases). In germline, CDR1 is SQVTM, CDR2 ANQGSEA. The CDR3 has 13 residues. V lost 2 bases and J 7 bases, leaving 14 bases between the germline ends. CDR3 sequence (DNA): TGCAGCGTTGAATCCCAGCCCGGGGGGACCCAGTACTTC. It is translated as CSVESQPGGTQYF.

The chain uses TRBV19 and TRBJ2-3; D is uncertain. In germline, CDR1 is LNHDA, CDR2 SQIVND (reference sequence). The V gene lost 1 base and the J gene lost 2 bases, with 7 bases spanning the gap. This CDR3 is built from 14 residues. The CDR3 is CASSIGLVTDTQYF. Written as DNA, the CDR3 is TGTGCCAGTAGTATAGGACTGGTCACAGATACGCAGTATTTT.

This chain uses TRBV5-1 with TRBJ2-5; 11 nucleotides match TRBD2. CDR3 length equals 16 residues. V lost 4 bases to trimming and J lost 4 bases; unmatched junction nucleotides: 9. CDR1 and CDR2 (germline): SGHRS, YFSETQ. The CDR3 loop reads CASSPGLAGGRETQYF. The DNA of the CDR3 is TGCGCCAGCAGCCCTGGATTAGCGGGGGGGCGAGAGACCCAGTACTTC.

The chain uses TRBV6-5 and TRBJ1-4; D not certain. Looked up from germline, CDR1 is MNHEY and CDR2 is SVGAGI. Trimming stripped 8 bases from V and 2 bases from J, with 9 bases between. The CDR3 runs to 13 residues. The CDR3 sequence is CASGLWTNEKLFF. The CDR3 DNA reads TGTGCCAGCGGGCTCTGGACTAATGAAAAACTGTTTTTT.

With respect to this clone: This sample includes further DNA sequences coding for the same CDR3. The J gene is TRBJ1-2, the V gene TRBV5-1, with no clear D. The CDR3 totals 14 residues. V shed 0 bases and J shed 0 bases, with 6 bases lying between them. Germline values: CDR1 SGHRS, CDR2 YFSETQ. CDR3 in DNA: TGCGCCAGCAGCTTGGGGTCGGCTAACTATGGCTACACCTTC. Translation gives CASSLGSANYGYTF.

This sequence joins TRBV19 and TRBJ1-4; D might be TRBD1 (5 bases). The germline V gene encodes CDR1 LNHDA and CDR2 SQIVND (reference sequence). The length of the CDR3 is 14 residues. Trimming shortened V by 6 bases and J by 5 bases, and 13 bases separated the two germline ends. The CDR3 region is CASRGRGENEKLFF. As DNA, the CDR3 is TGTGCCAGTAGAGGAAGGGGCGAGAATGAAAAACTGTTTTTT. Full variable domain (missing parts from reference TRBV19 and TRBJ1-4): DGGITQSPKYLFRKEGQNVTLSCEQNLNHDAMYWYRQDPGQGLRLIYYSQIVNDFQKGDIAEGYSVSREKKESFPLTVTSAQKNPTAFYLCASRGRGENEKLFFGSGTQLSVL.

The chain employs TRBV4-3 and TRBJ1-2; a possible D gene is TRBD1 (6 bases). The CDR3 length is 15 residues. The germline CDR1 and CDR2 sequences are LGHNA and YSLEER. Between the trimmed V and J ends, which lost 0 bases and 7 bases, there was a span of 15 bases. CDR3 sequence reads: CASSQEPNRDSGYTF. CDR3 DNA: TGCGCCAGCAGCCAAGAGCCAAACAGGGATTCTGGCTACACCTTC.

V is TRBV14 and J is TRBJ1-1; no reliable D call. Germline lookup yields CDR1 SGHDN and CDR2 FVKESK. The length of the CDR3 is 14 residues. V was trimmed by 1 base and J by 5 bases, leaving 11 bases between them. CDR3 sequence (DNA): TGTGCCAGCAGCCAAGGCGGCCTGTGGACTGAAGCTTTCTTT. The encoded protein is CASSQGGLWTEAFF.

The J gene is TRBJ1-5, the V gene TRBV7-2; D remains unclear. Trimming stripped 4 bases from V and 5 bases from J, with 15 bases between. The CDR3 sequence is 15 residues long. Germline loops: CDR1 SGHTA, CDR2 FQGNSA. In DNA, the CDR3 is TGTGCCAGCAGCTCACTGACCGGGAACTATCAGCCCCAGCATTTT. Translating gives CASSSLTGNYQPQHF.

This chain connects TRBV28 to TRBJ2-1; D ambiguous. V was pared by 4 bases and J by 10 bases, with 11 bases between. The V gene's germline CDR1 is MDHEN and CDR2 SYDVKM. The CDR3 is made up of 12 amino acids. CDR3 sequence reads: CASSSPTEEQFF. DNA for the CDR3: TGTGCCAGCAGTTCCCCGACGGAGGAGCAGTTCTTC.